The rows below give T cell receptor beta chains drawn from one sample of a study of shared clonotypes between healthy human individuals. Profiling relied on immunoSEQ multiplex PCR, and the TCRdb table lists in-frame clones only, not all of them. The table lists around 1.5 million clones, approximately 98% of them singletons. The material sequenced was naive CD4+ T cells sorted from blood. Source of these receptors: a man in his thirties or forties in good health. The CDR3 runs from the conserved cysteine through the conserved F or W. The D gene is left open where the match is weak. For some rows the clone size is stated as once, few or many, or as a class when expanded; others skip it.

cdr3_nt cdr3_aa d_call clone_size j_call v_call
TGTGCCAGCAGCGTAGATGGGGCAGGCAAGGGTGAAAAACTGTTTTTT CASSVDGAGKGEKLFF NA NA TRBJ1-4 TRBV9
TGTGCCAGCAGTTTACACCCGGCTAGCGGGAGGGAGACCCAGTACTTC CASSLHPASGRETQYF TRBD2 NA TRBJ2-5 TRBV28
TGTGCCAGCAGCCAACTATATGGCTACACCTTC CASSQLYGYTF NA NA TRBJ1-2 TRBV7-9
TGTGCCAGCAGCCCGGACTCTTTCTATGGCTACACCTTC CASSPDSFYGYTF NA NA TRBJ1-2 TRBV11-2
TGTGCCAGCAGCCCAGTGACAGGGACTGAGACCCAGTACTTC CASSPVTGTETQYF NA NA TRBJ2-5 TRBV4-2
TGTGCCAGCAGCGTAGGGCAGGCCCTCTTTGCTGACACCGGGGAGCTGTTTTTT CASSVGQALFADTGELFF NA NA TRBJ2-2 TRBV9
TGTGCCAGCAGTTACTCGACTCCCGGCCGGGAAAAACTGTTTTTT CASSYSTPGREKLFF NA NA TRBJ1-4 TRBV6-6
TGTGCCAGCAGCCGGGCCGGACAGAACACTGAAGCTTTCTTT CASSRAGQNTEAFF NA NA TRBJ1-1 TRBV6-1
TGTGCCAGTAGTATCAGGATTCGAGGCATCCCAAACTCCTACGAGCAGTACTTC CASSIRIRGIPNSYEQYF NA NA TRBJ2-7 TRBV19
TGTGCCAGCAGCTTACTAGCGGGAGGCACCGGGGAGCTGTTTTTT CASSLLAGGTGELFF TRBD2 NA TRBJ2-2 TRBV7-2
TGTGCCAGCAGCTTAGGCACAGGTTCTGGAAACACCATATATTTT CASSLGTGSGNTIYF NA NA TRBJ1-3 TRBV7-7
TGTGCCAGCTCACGGGGACTAGCGGGTGAGGAGCAGTTCTTC CASSRGLAGEEQFF TRBD2 NA TRBJ2-1 TRBV18
TGTGCCAGCAGTGAATTTGGACAGGGATCTGGAAACACCATATATTTT CASSEFGQGSGNTIYF TRBD1 NA TRBJ1-3 TRBV25-1
TGTGCCAGCAGCTTGGGACAGCTCTACTACGAGCAGTACTTC CASSLGQLYYEQYF TRBD1 NA TRBJ2-7 TRBV7-2
TGTGCCAGCTCACCGCTGGATGAGCAGTTCTTC CASSPLDEQFF NA NA TRBJ2-1 TRBV18
TGTGCCACCAGCAGAGACCTCCAGTGGCCCGGGGAGCTGTTTTTT CATSRDLQWPGELFF NA NA TRBJ2-2 TRBV15
TGCGCCGCGGGTTTTAGCACCATATATTTT CAAGFSTIYF NA NA TRBJ1-3 TRBV4-1
TGTGCCAGCTCACCTGAGGTTTTTGGGGCCAACGTCCTGACTTTC CASSPEVFGANVLTF NA NA TRBJ2-6 TRBV18
TGTGCCAGCAGCCCCCCCTCGGGGTCCTGGGAGGGGGAGCTGTTTTTT CASSPPSGSWEGELFF NA NA TRBJ2-2 TRBV5-5
TGTGCCAGCAGCGGGGGACTAGCGGGAGCCCTATCCTACAATGAGCAGTTCTTC CASSGGLAGALSYNEQFF TRBD2 NA TRBJ2-1 TRBV11-1
TGCGCCAGCAGTGCTCCCGGCCGGGCCTACGAGCAGTACTTC CASSAPGRAYEQYF NA NA TRBJ2-7 TRBV10-1
TGCGCCAGCAGCTTGGACAGGGGCGAGAACACCGGGGAGCTGTTTTTT CASSLDRGENTGELFF TRBD1 once TRBJ2-2 TRBV5-1
TGCAGCGTTACGGGCCTTTTCACAGATACGCAGTATTTT CSVTGLFTDTQYF NA once TRBJ2-3 TRBV29-1
TGTGCCAGCAGCTTAGCCCGTTCCCCATTTACGTGGGATGAAAAACTGTTTTTT CASSLARSPFTWDEKLFF NA NA TRBJ1-4 TRBV7-9
TGTGCCAGCAGCTTCTCCACATACTCAGGGGGCGAACTGTTTTTT CASSFSTYSGGELFF TRBD1 NA TRBJ1-4 TRBV7-2
TGTGCCAGCAGCATCGGGACTAGGTATCCCGAGCAGTACTTC CASSIGTRYPEQYF TRBD2 NA TRBJ2-7 TRBV7-2
TGCGCCAGCAGCGATACAAGTGCAACTAATGAAAAACTGTTTTTT CASSDTSATNEKLFF NA once TRBJ1-4 TRBV5-1
TGCGCCAGCAGCTTGTTAGCGGCCCAAGAGACCCAGTACTTC CASSLLAAQETQYF NA NA TRBJ2-5 TRBV5-1
TGTGCCAGCAGCTTCCAGAGGGAGTATGGCTACACCTTC CASSFQREYGYTF NA NA TRBJ1-2 TRBV5-5
TGTGCCAGCAGCTCACCCGGGACAGGGTACCACGAGCAGTACTTC CASSSPGTGYHEQYF TRBD1 NA TRBJ2-7 TRBV5-4
TGTGCCAGCTCACAACTATTACAGGGTAGGATGAACACTGAAGCTTTCTTT CASSQLLQGRMNTEAFF NA NA TRBJ1-1 TRBV18
TGTGCCAGCAGGACAACTAATGAAAAACTGTTTTTT CASRTTNEKLFF NA NA TRBJ1-4 TRBV2
TGTGCCAGCAACGGACAGGCCGCTTACACAGATACGCAGTATTTT CASNGQAAYTDTQYF TRBD1 NA TRBJ2-3 TRBV9
TGTGCCAGCAGTGACGGGAGCAGGGTGAGCGAGCAGTACTTC CASSDGSRVSEQYF NA NA TRBJ2-7 TRBV2
TGTGCCACCAGCAGAGATAAGCCCTACGAGCAGTACTTC CATSRDKPYEQYF NA NA TRBJ2-7 TRBV15
TGTGCCAGCAGCTTAACCAGGGGATACGAGCAGTACTTC CASSLTRGYEQYF NA NA TRBJ2-7 TRBV13
TGTGCCAGCAGTTCCGTTCCCCGAAACAGGTACGAGCAGTACTTC CASSSVPRNRYEQYF NA NA TRBJ2-7 TRBV27
TGTGCCTGGAGTGTAGGACACTCCTATGGCTACACCTTC CAWSVGHSYGYTF NA few TRBJ1-2 TRBV30
TGTGCCAGCAGTTACCCCCTCGGCGAGCAGTACTTC CASSYPLGEQYF NA NA TRBJ2-7 TRBV6-5
TGTGCCAGCAGCTCATCCCATCAGCAACCCTACAATGAGCAGTTCTTC CASSSSHQQPYNEQFF NA NA TRBJ2-1 TRBV5-4
TGTGCCAGCAGCCACGGACAGATCTCAGCTGAAGCTTTCTTT CASSHGQISAEAFF NA NA TRBJ1-1 TRBV4-2
TGTGCCAGCAGTGCCCCCGGGACCGCACCCTACAATGAGCAGTTCTTC CASSAPGTAPYNEQFF NA NA TRBJ2-1 TRBV2
TGTGCCAGCAGAGGACAGGGGGCGTCTGGCTACACCTTC CASRGQGASGYTF TRBD1 NA TRBJ1-2 TRBV27
TGTGCCAGCAGCTTACGTTCTCAGACCGGGGAGCTGTTTTTT CASSLRSQTGELFF NA NA TRBJ2-2 TRBV7-3
TGTGCCAGTGATCGGAAACTCAGAGCAGCTTTCTTT CASDRKLRAAFF NA NA TRBJ1-1 TRBV2
TGTGCCAGCAGCTCACTAGGCATTTGGAATGAGCAGTTCTTC CASSSLGIWNEQFF NA NA TRBJ2-1 TRBV7-6
TGCAGCGCTGAGGAGGGTACCATGAACACTGAAGCTTTCTTT CSAEEGTMNTEAFF NA NA TRBJ1-1 TRBV29-1
TGTGCCAGCAGTTTATACAGTGCCAATGGAGGCTACACCTTC CASSLYSANGGYTF NA NA TRBJ1-2 TRBV28
TGTGCCAGCAGCGAGGGACAGGGGTATAATGAAAAACTGTTTTTT CASSEGQGYNEKLFF TRBD1 NA TRBJ1-4 TRBV5-4
TGTGCCAGCAGCTCCCTACCTCGGACAGCCCAAGAGACCCAGTACTTC CASSSLPRTAQETQYF NA NA TRBJ2-5 TRBV5-5
TGCGCCAGCAACGGTCTCGGGACTAGCAATCAGCCCCAGCATTTT CASNGLGTSNQPQHF NA NA TRBJ1-5 TRBV10-1
TGTGCCACCAGCACCCCGATAGACTATACCAAGCAAGAGACCCAGTACTTC CATSTPIDYTKQETQYF NA NA TRBJ2-5 TRBV15
TGTGCCAGCAACCAGGGTGCTGGGGGCTACACCTTC CASNQGAGGYTF NA NA TRBJ1-2 TRBV7-9
TGTGCCAGCAGACTACAGGGGGGGGCCTACGAGCAGTACTTC CASRLQGGAYEQYF NA once TRBJ2-7 TRBV28
TGTGCCAGCAGCTTAGATCAGGGATGGGCCCACGAGCAGTACTTC CASSLDQGWAHEQYF NA NA TRBJ2-7 TRBV7-2